What follows describes a single T cell receptor (beta chain). Original processing notes: Counts of nucleated cells, estimated from reference gene primer amplification, were obtained. Produced via immunoSEQ multiplex PCR; TCRdb's table is partial and in-frame only. That table is the source of V, J and clone size, and D and trimming were worked out from the DNA. Among around 280,000 clones listed, around four fifths were seen once. The sample is drawn from a study of blood T cell repertoires in COVID-19. Study overall: Material from acute and convalescent COVID-19 was sourced from the United States, Italy and Spain. Nucleic acid was either cDNA or gDNA, and it came from T cells, B-cell-depleted T cells, or PBMCs.

The CDR3 has 12 amino acids. V gave up 4 bases and J gave up 7 bases, with 7 bases separating them. Germline values: CDR1 LNHNV, CDR2 YYDKDF (reference sequence). The TCR sequence derives from a woman aged 50 to 65 with active or convalescent COVID-19. Sequenced sample: peripheral blood. The V gene is TRBV15, the J gene TRBJ2-2; TRBD1 is a possible D gene (5 bases). CDR3 DNA: TGTGCCACCAGCACTAGGGGCGGGGAGCTGTTTTTT. Residues: CATSTRGGELFF.